The 27 T cell receptor beta chains below all came from one sample that was sequenced in a study of OX40 agonist ivuxolimab in advanced cancers. Using immunoSEQ multiplex PCR, the repertoire was profiled, and TCRdb retains in-frame clones only, with some absent. The sample lists approximately 60,000 clones; about 92% were seen once. The specimen comprised CD4+ or CD8+ T cells sorted from blood, sampled in a trial of the OX40 agonist ivuxolimab. The receptor source for this set is an adult with an advanced solid tumor such as melanoma, head and neck, liver or kidney cancer.

The rearrangement links TRBV30 to TRBJ2-2; perhaps TRBD2 as D (5 bases). The CDR3 totals 15 residues. The germline CDR1 and CDR2 sequences are GTSNPN and SVGIG (reference sequence). V was pared by 0 bases and J by 0 bases, with 8 bases between. The CDR3 is CAWSVGRANTGELFF. For the CDR3, the DNA is TGTGCCTGGAGTGTAGGGCGGGCGAACACCGGGGAGCTGTTTTTT. The full variable domain, its missing parts supplied by reference TRBV30 and TRBJ2-2, is SQTIHQWPATLVQPVGSPLSLECTVEGTSNPNLYWYRQAAGRGLQLLFYSVGIGQISSEVPQNLSASRPQDRQFILSSKKLLLSDSGFYLCAWSVGRANTGELFFGEGSRLTVL.

The rearrangement uses TRBV6-1 and TRBJ2-2, with TRBD1 as a possible D gene (6 bases). Germline-derived CDR1 and CDR2 are MNHNS and SASEGT. Trimming pared 6 bases from V and 2 bases from J, leaving 13 bases between. This CDR3 region has 15 residues. The chain's CDR3 is CASRQRTVNTGELFF. CDR3 in DNA: TGTGCCAGCAGACAGCGGACAGTCAACACCGGGGAGCTGTTTTTT.

This rearrangement joins TRBV7-9 to TRBJ2-1, with 13 bases matching TRBD2. This CDR3 has 17 amino acids. Losses at the gene ends were 0 bases for V and 3 bases for J; bases not matched to a gene: 2. Germline lookup yields CDR1 SEHNR and CDR2 FQNEAQ (reference sequence). CDR3 residues: CASSLARTSGSYNEQFF. CDR3 in DNA: TGTGCCAGCAGCTTAGCCCGGACTAGCGGGAGCTACAATGAGCAGTTCTTC.

The V and J genes are TRBV19 and TRBJ2-1; TRBD2 is a possible D gene (7 bases). The V gene lost 4 bases and the J gene lost 0 bases, with 13 bases spanning the gap. Germline CDR1 LNHDA, CDR2 SQIVND (reference sequence). The CDR3 length is 16 residues. This chain's CDR3 is CASSTGGTSSYNEQFF. In nucleotides, the CDR3 is TGTGCCAGTAGTACCGGGGGGACAAGCTCCTACAATGAGCAGTTCTTC.

This chain links TRBV18 with TRBJ1-4; TRBD1 agrees at 12 bases. The V and J ends lost 4 bases and 8 bases, in that order; junction bases with no gene match: 5. The CDR3 sequence is 15 residues long. Germline loops: CDR1 KGHSH, CDR2 LQKENI. In DNA, the CDR3 is TGTGCCAGCTCACTCGGGACAGGGGGCGTGGAAAAACTGTTTTTT. Encoded protein: CASSLGTGGVEKLFF.

V gene TRBV5-4 combines with J gene TRBJ1-2; maybe TRBD1 (5 bases). Deletions cut 0 bases from V and 7 bases from J, with 16 bases between. CDR1 and CDR2 from the germline V gene are SGHNT and YYREEE (reference sequence). CDR3 length: 15 residues. For the CDR3, the DNA is TGTGCCAGCAGCTTGGAGGGCAGGGTTAGTTTTGGCTACACCTTC. Amino acids: CASSLEGRVSFGYTF. Full variable domain (outside the CDR3, taken from reference TRBV5-4 and TRBJ1-2): ETGVTQSPTHLIKTRGQQVTLRCSSQSGHNTVSWYQQALGQGPQFIFQYYREEENGRGNFPPRFSGLQFPNYSSELNVNALELDDSALYLCASSLEGRVSFGYTFGSGTRLTVV.

About this clone: This same CDR3 is encoded by further DNA sequences in the sample. The genes are TRBV28 and TRBJ2-7; perhaps TRBD2 as D (6 bases). This CDR3 comprises 14 residues. Germline CDR1 MDHEN, CDR2 SYDVKM. Deletions cut 3 bases from V and 0 bases from J, with 9 bases between. The CDR3 loop is CASSFGGLSYEQYF. For the CDR3, the DNA is TGTGCCAGCAGTTTCGGGGGTCTCTCCTACGAGCAGTACTTC.

This sequence joins TRBV6-5 and TRBJ1-1; 9 nucleotides match TRBD1. This CDR3 is built from 14 residues. Trimming took 7 bases from V and 5 from J; bases not matched to a gene: 8. The germline CDR1 and CDR2 sequences are MNHEY and SVGAGI. In DNA, the CDR3 is TGTGCCAGCATTTCACAGGGGGCTGGGACTGAAGCTTTCTTT. This gives the protein CASISQGAGTEAFF.

This clone was seen a single time. The chain uses TRBV7-6 and TRBJ1-1, with a weak D call TRBD1 (6 bases). The CDR3 totals 13 residues. V was cut by 5 bases and J by 1 base, with 8 bases left in between. The germline CDR1 and CDR2 sequences are SGHVS and FNYEAQ. The CDR3 DNA follows: TGTGCCAGCAGCGGACAGCAGAACACTGAAGCTTTCTTT. This translates into CASSGQQNTEAFF.

V gene TRBV7-9 combines with J gene TRBJ2-7, with D unresolved. CDR3 size: 12 residues. V dropped 5 bases and J dropped 9 bases, with 14 bases sitting between them. Germline loops: CDR1 SEHNR, CDR2 FQNEAQ (reference sequence). The CDR3 region is CASSTNDQRQYF. CDR3 DNA sequence: TGTGCCAGCAGCACCAACGACCAGAGGCAGTACTTC.

The chain carries TRBV25-1 and TRBJ2-5, with D unresolved. Germline lookup yields CDR1 MGHDK and CDR2 SYGVNS. The CDR3 is made up of 15 amino acids. Trimming took 1 base from V and 5 from J, leaving 14 bases between them. CDR3 sequence reads: CASSEWVGPAETQYF. The CDR3 DNA follows: TGTGCCAGCAGTGAATGGGTTGGACCGGCGGAGACCCAGTACTTC.

The chain is built from TRBV11-3 and TRBJ2-6; a weak D match, TRBD1 (5 bases). The CDR3 is 15 residues long. Trimming left V 5 bases short and J 0 bases short, with 8 bases between. Germline V gene lookup returns CDR1 SGHNT and CDR2 YENEEA. CDR3 sequence (DNA): TGTGCCAGCAGCACCGACAGCTCTGGGGCCAACGTCCTGACTTTC. Protein sequence: CASSTDSSGANVLTF.

The V and J genes are TRBV5-1 and TRBJ2-1; tentative D call: TRBD2 (6 bases). The CDR3 extends over 14 amino acids. Germline CDR1 and CDR2: SGHRS and YFSETQ. V lost 7 bases and J lost 6, with 17 bases in between. The CDR3 sequence: CASGGRRLGNEQFF. CDR3 nucleotides: TGCGCCAGCGGGGGGAGGAGGCTGGGCAATGAGCAGTTCTTC.

V gene TRBV5-1 combines with J gene TRBJ2-1; TRBD2 aligns across 7 bases. Germline-derived CDR1 and CDR2 are SGHRS and YFSETQ. Trimming at V came to 3 bases and at J to 8 bases, leaving 11 bases not matched to a gene. The length of the CDR3 is 15 residues. The CDR3 region is CASSSGLVDTHEQFF. The CDR3 region has the DNA TGCGCCAGCAGCTCCGGACTAGTTGATACCCATGAGCAGTTCTTC.

V and J are TRBV27 and TRBJ1-5; D uncertain. V was clipped by 2 bases and J by 0 bases, with 17 bases between them. This CDR3 spans 18 amino acids. CDR1 is MNHEY, CDR2 SMNVEV, per germline (reference sequence). DNA for the CDR3: TGTGCCAGCAGTTTAACTCCATTGTTGACGGTTAGCAATCAGCCCCAGCATTTT. It translates to CASSLTPLLTVSNQPQHF.

The genes are TRBV4-2 and TRBJ2-1; D ambiguous. V dropped 1 base and J dropped 8 bases, with 12 bases sitting between them. Germline V lookup: CDR1 LGHNA, CDR2 YNFKEQ. The CDR3 contains 14 residues. The CDR3 here is CASSQGNTWDEQFF. Written as DNA, the CDR3 is TGTGCCAGCAGCCAAGGTAACACGTGGGATGAGCAGTTCTTC.

The chain uses TRBV30 and TRBJ2-2; 9 bases are a match to TRBD2. V was pared by 1 base and J by 7 bases, with 7 bases of the junction left unmatched. This CDR3 contains 15 residues. Germline CDR1 and CDR2: GTSNPN and SVGIG (reference sequence). The CDR3 spells CAWSEIAGVIGELFF. The CDR3 bases are TGTGCCTGGAGTGAAATAGCGGGAGTAATCGGGGAGCTGTTTTTT.

The CDR3 coding sequence is TGTGCCTGGATCCCCGGGACAAACTATGGCTACACCTTC. Translating gives CAWIPGTNYGYTF. The chain is built from TRBV30 and TRBJ1-2, with D possibly TRBD1 on 6 matching bases. The CDR3 contains 13 residues. Trimming removed 4 bases from V and 2 bases from J, with 11 bases in between. The germline CDR1 and CDR2 sequences are GTSNPN and SVGIG (reference sequence).

V is TRBV11-2 and J is TRBJ1-4, with TRBD1 identical over 9 bases. Germline-derived CDR1 and CDR2 are SGHAT and FQNNGV. This CDR3 is 13 amino acids long. Trimming at V came to 4 bases and at J to 9 bases, leaving 3 bases not matched to a gene. CDR3 sequence (DNA): TGTGCCAGCAGCTCTGACAGGGGGAAAAAACTGTTTTTT. Its protein product is CASSSDRGKKLFF.

V and J are TRBV6-5 and TRBJ1-2, with 7 bases aligning to TRBD1. Germline-derived CDR1 and CDR2 are MNHEY and SVGAGI. CDR3 length: 12 residues. The V and J ends lost 8 bases and 8 bases, in that order; junction bases with no gene match: 8. CDR3 nucleotides: TGTGCCAGCGACAGGGTAAGCGGCGGCTACACCTTC. It translates to CASDRVSGGYTF.

This chain connects TRBV7-6 to TRBJ2-1, with a weak D call TRBD2 (6 bases). The V end was cut by 1 base, the J end by 0 bases, with 7 bases between. Germline CDR1 and CDR2: SGHVS and FNYEAQ. This CDR3 spans 15 amino acids. CDR3 in amino acids: CASSLVGSSYNEQFF. DNA for the CDR3: TGTGCCAGCAGCTTAGTCGGGAGCTCCTACAATGAGCAGTTCTTC.

The rearrangement uses TRBV6-1 and TRBJ1-5; D gene ambiguous. The CDR3 is made up of 14 amino acids. Germline CDR1 MNHNS, CDR2 SASEGT. V was cut by 6 bases and J by 6 bases, with 15 bases left in between. CDR3 nucleotide sequence: TGTGCCAGCAGCCCGGAACACCGGGGTCAGCCCCAGCATTTT. This codes for CASSPEHRGQPQHF.

The V and J genes are TRBV18 and TRBJ1-1; tentative D call: TRBD1 (6 bases). V was pared by 0 bases and J by 9 bases, with 11 bases between. The CDR3 totals 13 residues. Germline assignment: CDR1 KGHSH and CDR2 LQKENI. CDR3 sequence: CASSPPGATQAFF. The CDR3 region has the DNA TGTGCCAGCTCACCACCGGGGGCGACGCAAGCTTTCTTT.

The chain recombines TRBV5-1 with TRBJ2-1; 8 bases are a match to TRBD2. The CDR3 contains 16 residues. Losses at the gene ends were 3 bases for V and 6 bases for J; bases not matched to a gene: 11. Per germline, CDR1 SGHRS and CDR2 YFSETQ. The DNA for the CDR3 is TGCGCCAGCAGCTCGGGAGGGTCCCGGGGGGCCAATGAGCAGTTCTTC. Its protein is CASSSGGSRGANEQFF.

On this clone itself: One end of the junction varies from germline; a read error may be responsible. V usage is TRBV19 and J usage is TRBJ1-2; possibly TRBD1 for D (6 bases). The CDR3 length is 14 residues. Germline V lookup: CDR1 LNHDA, CDR2 SQIVND (reference sequence). CDR3 sequence reads: CASMMTGINYGYIF. In DNA form, the CDR3 reads TGTGCCAGTATGATGACAGGTATCAACTATGGCTACATCTTC.

This clone was picked up a small number of times. The chain is built from TRBV18 and TRBJ1-1; no clear D. The CDR3 spans 13 residues. Trimming pared 0 bases from V and 10 bases from J, leaving 12 bases between. CDR1 and CDR2 (germline): KGHSH, LQKENI. The CDR3 reads CASSPPNREGAFF. For the CDR3, the DNA is TGTGCCAGCTCACCACCGAACAGAGAGGGAGCTTTCTTT.

The chain employs TRBV27 and TRBJ2-1, with D unclear. Germline V CDR1 and CDR2: MNHEY, SMNVEV (reference sequence). Trimming took 2 bases from V and 0 from J, leaving 8 bases between them. The CDR3 has 15 residues. CDR3 bases: TGTGCCAGCAGTTTAGACGCAAGCTCCTACAATGAGCAGTTCTTC. It yields the protein CASSLDASSYNEQFF.